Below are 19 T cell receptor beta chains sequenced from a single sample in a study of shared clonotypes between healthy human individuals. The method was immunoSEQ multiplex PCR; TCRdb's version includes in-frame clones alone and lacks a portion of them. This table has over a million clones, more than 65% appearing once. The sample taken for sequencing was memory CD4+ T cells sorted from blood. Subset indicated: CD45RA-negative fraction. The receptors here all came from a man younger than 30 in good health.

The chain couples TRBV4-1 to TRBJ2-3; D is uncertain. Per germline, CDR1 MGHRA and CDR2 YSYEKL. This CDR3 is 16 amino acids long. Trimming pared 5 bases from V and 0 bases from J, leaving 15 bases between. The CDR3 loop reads CASSTYVGDSTDTQYF. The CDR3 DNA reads TGCGCCAGCAGCACGTATGTTGGGGATAGCACAGATACGCAGTATTTT.

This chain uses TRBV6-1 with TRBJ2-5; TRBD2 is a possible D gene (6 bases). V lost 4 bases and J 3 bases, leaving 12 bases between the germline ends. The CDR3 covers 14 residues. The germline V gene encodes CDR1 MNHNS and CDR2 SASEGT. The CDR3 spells CASSGLGWEETQYF. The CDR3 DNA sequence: TGTGCCAGCAGTGGACTAGGTTGGGAAGAGACCCAGTACTTC.

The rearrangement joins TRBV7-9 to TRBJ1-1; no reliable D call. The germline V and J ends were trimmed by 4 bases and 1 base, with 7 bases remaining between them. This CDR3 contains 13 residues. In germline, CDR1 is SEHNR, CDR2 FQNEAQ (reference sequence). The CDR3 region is CASSSGRNTEAFF. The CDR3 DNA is TGTGCCAGCAGCTCGGGCCGGAACACTGAAGCTTTCTTT.

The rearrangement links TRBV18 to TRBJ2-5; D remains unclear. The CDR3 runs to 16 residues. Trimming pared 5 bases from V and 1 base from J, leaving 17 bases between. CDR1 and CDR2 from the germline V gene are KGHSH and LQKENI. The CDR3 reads CASSTAGPGPQETQYF. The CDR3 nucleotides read TGTGCCAGCTCAACCGCAGGCCCAGGACCCCAAGAGACCCAGTACTTC.

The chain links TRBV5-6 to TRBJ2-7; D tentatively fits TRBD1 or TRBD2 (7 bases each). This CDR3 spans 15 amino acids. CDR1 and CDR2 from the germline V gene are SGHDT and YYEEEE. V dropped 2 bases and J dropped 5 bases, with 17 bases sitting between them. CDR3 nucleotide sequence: TGTGCCAGCAGCTTTACTGACAGGGCGGGAGACGAGCAGTACTTC. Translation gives CASSFTDRAGDEQYF. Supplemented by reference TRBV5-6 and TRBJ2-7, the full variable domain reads DAGVTQSPTHLIKTRGQQVTLRCSPKSGHDTVSWYQQALGQGPQFIFQYYEEEERQRGNFPDRFSGHQFPNYSSELNVNALLLGDSALYLCASSFTDRAGDEQYFGPGTRLTVT.

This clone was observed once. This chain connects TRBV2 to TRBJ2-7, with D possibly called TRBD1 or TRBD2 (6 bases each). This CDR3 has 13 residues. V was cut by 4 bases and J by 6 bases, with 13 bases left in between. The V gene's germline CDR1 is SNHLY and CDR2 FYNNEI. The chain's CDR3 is CASSAMGGGEQYF. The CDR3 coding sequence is TGTGCCAGCAGTGCAATGGGGGGCGGCGAGCAGTACTTC.

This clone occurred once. CDR3 nucleotides: TGTGCCTGGAGTGCCACAGGGCTTGGGCTGTTTTTT. It specifies CAWSATGLGLFF. This rearrangement joins TRBV30 to TRBJ2-2; TRBD1 might be the D (6 bases). The CDR3 is 12 amino acids. Germline CDR1 and CDR2: GTSNPN and SVGIG (reference sequence). V was trimmed by 1 base and J by 13 bases, leaving 13 bases between them.

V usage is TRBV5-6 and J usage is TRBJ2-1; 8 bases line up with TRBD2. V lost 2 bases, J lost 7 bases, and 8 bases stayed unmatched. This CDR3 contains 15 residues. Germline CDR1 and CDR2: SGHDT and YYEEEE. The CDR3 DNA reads TGTGCCAGCAGCTTACAGCGGGAGTGGGAAAATGAGCAGTTCTTC. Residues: CASSLQREWENEQFF.

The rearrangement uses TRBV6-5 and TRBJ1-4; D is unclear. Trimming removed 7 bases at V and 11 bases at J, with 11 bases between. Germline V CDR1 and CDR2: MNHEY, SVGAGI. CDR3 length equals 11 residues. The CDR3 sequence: CASTRDWKLFF. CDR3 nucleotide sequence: TGTGCCAGCACAAGAGACTGGAAACTGTTTTTT.

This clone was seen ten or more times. CDR3 bases: TGTGCCAGCAGTTTAACAGGACAGGGTCATTACGAGCAGTACTTC. It encodes CASSLTGQGHYEQYF. This chain joins TRBV27 and TRBJ2-7, with 8 positions matching TRBD1. CDR3 length: 15 residues. The V segment lost 2 bases and the J segment 4 bases; nucleotides outside the gene matches: 7. Germline-derived CDR1 and CDR2 are MNHEY and SMNVEV (reference sequence).

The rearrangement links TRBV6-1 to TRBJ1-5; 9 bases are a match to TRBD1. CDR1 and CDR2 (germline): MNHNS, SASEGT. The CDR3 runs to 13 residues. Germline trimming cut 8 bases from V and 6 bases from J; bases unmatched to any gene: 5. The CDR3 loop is CASATGGTQPQHF. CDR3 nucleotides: TGTGCCAGCGCTACAGGGGGCACTCAGCCCCAGCATTTT.

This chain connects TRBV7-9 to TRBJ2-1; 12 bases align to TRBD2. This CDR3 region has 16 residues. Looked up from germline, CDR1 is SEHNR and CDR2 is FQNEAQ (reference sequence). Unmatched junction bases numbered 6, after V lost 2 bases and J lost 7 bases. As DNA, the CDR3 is TGTGCCAGCAGCTTAACTGGACTAGCGGGGTTAAATGAGCAGTTCTTC. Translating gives CASSLTGLAGLNEQFF.

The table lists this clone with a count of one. CDR3 DNA: TGTGCCAGCTCACGTACAGTCAAGACAGGGGAGGGAGGCAATGAGCAGTTCTTC. The encoded protein is CASSRTVKTGEGGNEQFF. V usage is TRBV18 and J usage is TRBJ2-1, with TRBD1 as a possible D gene (8 bases). Germline CDR1 KGHSH, CDR2 LQKENI. Trimming shortened V by 4 bases and J by 6 bases, and 25 bases separated the two germline ends. The CDR3 contains 18 residues.

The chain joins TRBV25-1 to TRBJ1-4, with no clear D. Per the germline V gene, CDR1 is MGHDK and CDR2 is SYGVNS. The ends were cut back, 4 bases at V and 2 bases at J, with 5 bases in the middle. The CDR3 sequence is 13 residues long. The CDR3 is CASSVQTNEKLFF. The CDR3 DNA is TGTGCCAGCAGTGTGCAGACTAATGAAAAACTGTTTTTT. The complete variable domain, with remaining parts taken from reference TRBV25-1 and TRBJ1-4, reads EADIYQTPRYLVIGTGKKITLECSQTMGHDKMYWYQQDPGMELHLIHYSYGVNSTEKGDLSSESTVSRIRTEHFPLTLESARPSHTSQYLCASSVQTNEKLFFGSGTQLSVL.

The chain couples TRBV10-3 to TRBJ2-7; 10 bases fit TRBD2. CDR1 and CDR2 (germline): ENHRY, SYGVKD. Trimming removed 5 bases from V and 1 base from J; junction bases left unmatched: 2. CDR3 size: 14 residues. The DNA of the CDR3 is TGTGCCATCAGTAAGACTAGCGGGTCCTACGAGCAGTACTTC. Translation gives CAISKTSGSYEQYF.

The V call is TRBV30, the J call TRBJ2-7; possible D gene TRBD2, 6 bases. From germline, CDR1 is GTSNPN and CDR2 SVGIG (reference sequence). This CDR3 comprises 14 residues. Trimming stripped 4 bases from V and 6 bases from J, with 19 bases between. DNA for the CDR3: TGTGCCTGGACCAAAGGAGGGGTCACCTTCGAGCAGTACTTC. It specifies CAWTKGGVTFEQYF.

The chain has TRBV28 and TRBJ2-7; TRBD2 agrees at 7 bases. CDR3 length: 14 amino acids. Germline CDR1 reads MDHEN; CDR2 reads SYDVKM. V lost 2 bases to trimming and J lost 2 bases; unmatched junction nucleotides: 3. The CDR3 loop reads CASSLATSAYEQYF. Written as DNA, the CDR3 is TGTGCCAGCAGTTTAGCTACTAGCGCCTACGAGCAGTACTTC.

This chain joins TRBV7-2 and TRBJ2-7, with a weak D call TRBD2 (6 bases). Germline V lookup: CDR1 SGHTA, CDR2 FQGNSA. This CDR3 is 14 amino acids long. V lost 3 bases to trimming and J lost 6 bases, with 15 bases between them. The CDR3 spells CASSFYRGVGEQYF. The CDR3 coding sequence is TGTGCCAGCAGCTTTTATCGCGGGGTGGGCGAGCAGTACTTC.

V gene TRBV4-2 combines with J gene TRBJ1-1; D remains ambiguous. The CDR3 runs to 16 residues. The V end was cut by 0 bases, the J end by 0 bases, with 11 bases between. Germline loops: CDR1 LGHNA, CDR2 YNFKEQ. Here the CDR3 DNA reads TGTGCCAGCAGCCAAGATCTCGGCAGATTGAACACTGAAGCTTTCTTT. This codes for CASSQDLGRLNTEAFF.